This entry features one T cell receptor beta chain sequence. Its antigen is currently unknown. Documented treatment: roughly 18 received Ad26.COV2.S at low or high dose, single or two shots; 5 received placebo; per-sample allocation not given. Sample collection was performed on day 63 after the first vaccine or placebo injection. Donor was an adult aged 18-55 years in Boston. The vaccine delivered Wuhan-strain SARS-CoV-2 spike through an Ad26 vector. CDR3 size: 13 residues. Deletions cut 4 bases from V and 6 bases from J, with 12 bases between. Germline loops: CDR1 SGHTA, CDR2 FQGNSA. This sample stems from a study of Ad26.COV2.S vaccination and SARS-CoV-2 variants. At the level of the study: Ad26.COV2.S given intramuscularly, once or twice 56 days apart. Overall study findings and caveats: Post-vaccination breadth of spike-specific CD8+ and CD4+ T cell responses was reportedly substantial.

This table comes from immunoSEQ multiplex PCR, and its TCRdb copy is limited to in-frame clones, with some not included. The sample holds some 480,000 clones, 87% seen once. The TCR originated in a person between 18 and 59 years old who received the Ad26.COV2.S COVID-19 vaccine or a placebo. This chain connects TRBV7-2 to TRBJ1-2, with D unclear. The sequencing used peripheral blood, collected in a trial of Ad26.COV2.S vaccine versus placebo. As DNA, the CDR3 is TGTGCCAGCAGCTCGACGGTTCAAGATGGCTACACCTTC. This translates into CASSSTVQDGYTF.